The 17 T cell receptor beta chains below come from one sample, sequenced in a study of human T cells and chemical hapten exposure (dated by TCRdb to about 2021). Sample time point, as interpreted from the label and publication: patch test 3, about 24 weeks after DPC sensitization. The intended sense of this specimen's treatment or condition label: therapeutic diphenylcyclopropenone sensitization with weekly scalp DPC. Libraries were constructed by RACE. Sequenced on a NextSeq 500. TCRdb itself trimmed the public reads at Q25 with fastp, ran MiXCR and retained productive beta chains. Rows are combined by CDR3 protein, so each entry shows the most common genes and DNA. The sample contains about 64,000 distinct CDR3 sequences, 11% of them found a single time. Roughly 2.3% of the sample lies in the top ten. The specimen comprised whole blood, sampled in connection with sensitization to the hapten diphenylcyclopropenone (DPC). Receptors originate from a woman aged 25 to 39 with alopecia areata. Some clones in this sample may be carry-over from other donors' samples.

The V and J genes are TRBV12-3 or TRBV12-4 and TRBJ1-3; TRBD1 might be the D (6 bases). V was trimmed by 6 bases and J by 3 bases, leaving 18 bases between them. CDR3 length: 16 amino acids. The CDR3 spells CASRRWGGQDGNTIYF. CDR3 DNA sequence: TGTGCCAGCAGACGCTGGGGGGGGCAGGATGGAAACACCATATATTTT.

V and J are TRBV3-1 and TRBJ2-7; the D gene could be TRBD1 or TRBD2 (5 bases each). V lost 4 bases, J lost 2 bases, and 12 bases lay in between. The CDR3 is made up of 14 amino acids. The germline CDR1 and CDR2 sequences are LGHDT and YNNKEL (reference sequence). This CDR3 is CASSPARGTYEQYF. The CDR3 DNA sequence: TGTGCCAGCAGCCCAGCACGGGGCACCTACGAGCAGTACTTC.

This clonotype was seen only a few times. This chain links TRBV12-3 or TRBV12-4 with TRBJ1-5, with a possible D match to TRBD1 (5 bases). The V gene lost 2 bases and the J gene lost 2 bases, with 10 bases spanning the gap. The CDR3 has 15 residues. This CDR3 is CASSLSREGNQPQHF. In DNA form, the CDR3 reads TGTGCCAGCAGTTTAAGCAGGGAGGGCAATCAGCCCCAGCATTTT.

This clonotype has more than one count but fewer than ten. The rearrangement uses TRBV6-2 or TRBV6-3 and TRBJ2-3; D is possibly TRBD2 (5 bases). Between the trimmed V and J ends, which lost 6 bases and 4 bases, there was a span of 8 bases. Looked up from germline, CDR1 is MNHEY and CDR2 is SVGEGT. The CDR3 contains 12 residues. CDR3 in amino acids: CASRPLADTQYF. In nucleotides, the CDR3 is TGTGCCAGCAGGCCACTAGCAGATACGCAGTATTTT.

To note about this clonotype: The conserved phenylalanine or tryptophan normally closing the CDR3 is absent here, so this likely arose from a read error. The chain couples TRBV12-3 or TRBV12-4 to TRBJ2-1; TRBD2 matches at 12 bases. The ends lost 3 bases at V and 4 bases at J; junction bases unmatched: 4. This CDR3 has 16 amino acids. The CDR3 DNA follows: TGTGCCAGCAGTTTCCTAGCGGGAGGGCAGTACAATGAGCAGTTCTCC. Its translation is CASSFLAGGQYNEQFS.

This sequence joins TRBV18 and TRBJ1-2; D may be TRBD1 (5 bases). V dropped 4 bases and J dropped 3 bases, with 12 bases sitting between them. Germline V gives CDR1 KGHSH, CDR2 LQKENI. The CDR3 is made up of 14 amino acids. The CDR3 DNA follows: TGTGCCAGCTCACTACTTCAGGGAGACTATGGCTACACCTTC. Translation gives CASSLLQGDYGYTF.

The chain is built from TRBV6-2 or TRBV6-3 and TRBJ1-5; possible D gene TRBD1, 6 bases. CDR3 length equals 14 residues. The V end lost 8 bases, the J end lost 3 bases, and 14 bases lay between the germline ends. CDR1 is MNHEY, CDR2 SVGEGT, per germline. The CDR3 region has the DNA TGTGCCAGCCGAATACAGGGAGTCAATCAGCCCCAGCATTTT. Its translation: CASRIQGVNQPQHF.

This rearrangement joins TRBV29-1 to TRBJ1-2; weak D call: TRBD1 (5 bases). V was pared by 5 bases and J by 8 bases, with 15 bases between. Germline V CDR1 and CDR2: SQVTM, ANQGSEA. The CDR3 loop spans 12 amino acids. The chain's CDR3 is CSVLLERGGYTF. The CDR3 coding sequence is TGCAGCGTTCTTCTTGAAAGGGGAGGCTACACCTTC.

J is TRBJ1-1 and V is TRBV5-6, with TRBD1 as a possible D gene (5 bases). Trimming stripped 4 bases from V and 2 bases from J, with 15 bases between. Germline CDR1 reads SGHDT; CDR2 reads YYEEEE. This CDR3 comprises 15 residues. The CDR3 loop reads CASSPRWTPNTEAFF. In nucleotides, the CDR3 is TGTGCCAGCAGCCCGCGTTGGACACCAAACACTGAAGCTTTCTTT.

This clonotype has a handful of counts. As the CDR3 is not closed by the conserved phenylalanine or tryptophan, this likely results from a read error. The DNA for the CDR3 is TGTGCCAGCAGCGCTATAACTAGCGGGGGCTACGAGCAGTACCTC. This codes for CASSAITSGGYEQYL. The rearrangement links TRBV25-1 to TRBJ2-7; 11 bases agree with TRBD2. Per germline, CDR1 MGHDK and CDR2 SYGVNS. The trim removed 6 bases at V and 3 bases at J, leaving 7 bases unmatched. The CDR3 consists of 15 residues.

This clonotype has more than one count but fewer than ten. The V and J genes are TRBV4-3 and TRBJ2-3, with D perhaps matching TRBD1 or TRBD2 (5 bases each). Germline V gene data show CDR1 as LGHNA and CDR2 as YSLEER. The CDR3 extends over 16 amino acids. V lost 4 bases, J lost 1 base, and 15 bases lay in between. The CDR3 loop is CASSLQAEGGTDTQYF. In nucleotides, the CDR3 is TGCGCCAGCAGCCTCCAAGCGGAAGGGGGCACAGATACGCAGTATTTT.

This clonotype came up a few times. The chain recombines TRBV11-3 with TRBJ2-5; the match to TRBD1 covers 9 bases. The CDR3 has 15 amino acids. With V trimmed by 5 bases and J by 1 base, 5 bases remained unmatched. CDR1 and CDR2 (germline): SGHNT, YENEEA. CDR3 sequence (DNA): TGTGCCAGCAGCCGGGGGGACAGGGCCCAAGAGACCCAGTACTTC. This codes for CASSRGDRAQETQYF.

This sequence joins TRBV7-9 and TRBJ1-5; D ambiguous. V was shortened by 0 bases and J by 2 bases, with 14 bases between the two germline ends. Germline V gives CDR1 SEHNR, CDR2 FQNEAQ (reference sequence). The length of the CDR3 is 17 residues. This CDR3 is CASSLAEGLLGNQPQHF. In nucleotides, the CDR3 is TGTGCCAGCAGCTTAGCGGAGGGCTTGCTCGGCAATCAGCCCCAGCATTTT.

This clonotype was counted between two and nine times. This CDR3 reads CASTLQGRNSEQYF. In DNA, the CDR3 is TGTGCCAGCACCCTGCAGGGGCGGAATTCCGAGCAGTACTTC. The chain employs TRBV25-1 and TRBJ2-7; D perhaps matches TRBD1 (6 bases). V was cut by 7 bases and J by 6 bases, with 19 bases left in between. There are 14 residues in the CDR3. Looked up from germline, CDR1 is MGHDK and CDR2 is SYGVNS.

This clonotype was counted only a few times. This chain links TRBV20-1 with TRBJ1-4; D unresolved. This CDR3 is built from 12 residues. Trimming shortened V by 2 bases and J by 8 bases, and 9 bases separated the two germline ends. CDR1 and CDR2 from the germline V gene are DFQATT and SNEGSKA (reference sequence). CDR3 bases: TGCAGTGCTAGAAGTATAGAGGAAAAACTGTTTTTT. Amino acids: CSARSIEEKLFF.

The rearrangement links TRBV4-3 to TRBJ1-2; D is uncertain. Trimming cost V 0 bases and J 3 bases, with 5 bases left between them. Germline V lookup: CDR1 LGHNA, CDR2 YSLEER. The CDR3 contains 13 residues. Written as DNA, the CDR3 is TGCGCCAGCAGCCAAGAAAGAGACTATGGCTACACCTTC. Translating gives CASSQERDYGYTF.

The chain combines TRBV2 with TRBJ1-6; maybe TRBD1 (6 bases). V was cut by 2 bases and J by 10 bases, with 12 bases left in between. The germline gives CDR1 SNHLY, CDR2 FYNNEI. The CDR3 extends over 14 amino acids. In DNA, the CDR3 is TGTGCCAGCAGTGAATACAGGGTGGGCTCACCCCTCCACTTT. Encoded protein: CASSEYRVGSPLHF.